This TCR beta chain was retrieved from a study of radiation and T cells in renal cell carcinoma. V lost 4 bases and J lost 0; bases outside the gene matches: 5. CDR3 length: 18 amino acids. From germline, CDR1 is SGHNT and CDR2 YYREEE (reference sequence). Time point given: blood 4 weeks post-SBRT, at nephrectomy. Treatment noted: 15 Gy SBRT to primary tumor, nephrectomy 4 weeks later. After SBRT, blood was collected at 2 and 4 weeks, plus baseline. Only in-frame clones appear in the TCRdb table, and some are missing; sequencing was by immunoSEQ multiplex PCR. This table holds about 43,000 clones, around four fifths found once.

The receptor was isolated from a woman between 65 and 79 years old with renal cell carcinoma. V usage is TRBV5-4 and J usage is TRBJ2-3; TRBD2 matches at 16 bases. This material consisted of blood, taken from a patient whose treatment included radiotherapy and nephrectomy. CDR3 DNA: TGTGCCAGCAGCCCAGGGACTAGCGGGGGGGCCAGCACAGATACGCAGTATTTT. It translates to CASSPGTSGGASTDTQYF.